The entry below gives a single T cell receptor beta chain sequence along with its context. The repertoire was sequenced with immunoSEQ multiplex PCR; TCRdb's copy has only in-frame clones and lacks some. The sample holds some 160,000 clones, roughly 89% seen once. The data originate from a study of control samples from healthy donors and cancer patients. This CDR3 region has 12 residues. CDR1 and CDR2 from the germline V gene are SGHKS and YYEKEE (reference sequence). V was trimmed by 2 bases and J by 12 bases, leaving 15 bases between them. V usage is TRBV5-5 and J usage is TRBJ2-7; D ambiguous. The sample taken for sequencing was blood. The clonotype was recovered from a man aged 25 to 45 in good health. CDR3 sequence: CASSFEGFSSYF. As DNA, the CDR3 is TGTGCCAGCAGCTTCGAAGGGTTCAGCTCGTACTTC.